This T cell receptor (beta chain) was recovered during a study of shared clonotypes between healthy human individuals. Findings and caveats of the study: The expectation was that sequencing depth would affect clonotype sharing among donors.

CD45RA-negative memory and CD45RA+ naive subsets were split from the CD4+ cells. In germline, CDR1 is SGHRS, CDR2 YFSETQ. The CDR3 is 15 amino acids. V gave up 0 bases and J gave up 7 bases, with 14 bases separating them. The protocol was immunoSEQ multiplex PCR, while the TCRdb copy is restricted to in-frame clones and leaves out a portion. The sample holds about 2.3 million clones, roughly 92% seen once. This clone was seen only once. Its matching antigen is unknown. Sequencing was done on a sample of naive CD4+ T cells from PBMCs. The subset here: CD45RA+ positively selected. The sequence derives from a young man in good health. Some clones in this sample may be carry-over from other donors' samples. V gene TRBV5-1 combines with J gene TRBJ1-5; TRBD1 might be the D (6 bases). CDR3 protein: CASSLDGGQGQPQHF. The CDR3 nucleotides read TGCGCCAGCAGCTTGGATGGGGGGCAGGGACAGCCCCAGCATTTT.